This T cell receptor (beta chain) appears in the sequencing data of a study of T-cell reconstitution after alpha-beta-depleted transplantation in children. Regarding the study as a whole: The study reportedly traced alpha-beta T cells about two months after transplant to several hundred expanded graft clones.

Library preparation (for TCRbeta) was performed with unique molecular identifiers. TCRdb recomputed calls from the PCR reads with MiXCR, one row per CDR3 protein. This sample has about 240,000 distinct CDR3 sequences, with 25% found just once. This clonotype was picked up a small number of times. No antigen is known for it. This sequence was found in a girl aged 2-10 years with Fanconi anemia, due to receive a stem cell transplant. Here the sequenced sample was PBMCs, taken before TCRalphabeta/CD19-depleted stem cell transplant.

The CDR3 loop reads CASSLTLTSAGEQFF. The CDR3 nucleotides read TGTGCCAGCAGCTTAACGCTGACTAGCGCAGGTGAGCAGTTCTTC. The J gene is TRBJ2-1, the V gene TRBV7-3, with 8 bases identical to TRBD2. This CDR3 is built from 15 residues. Germline loops: CDR1 SGHTA, CDR2 FQGTGA. J lost 9 bases, V lost 0 bases, and 7 bases had no gene match.